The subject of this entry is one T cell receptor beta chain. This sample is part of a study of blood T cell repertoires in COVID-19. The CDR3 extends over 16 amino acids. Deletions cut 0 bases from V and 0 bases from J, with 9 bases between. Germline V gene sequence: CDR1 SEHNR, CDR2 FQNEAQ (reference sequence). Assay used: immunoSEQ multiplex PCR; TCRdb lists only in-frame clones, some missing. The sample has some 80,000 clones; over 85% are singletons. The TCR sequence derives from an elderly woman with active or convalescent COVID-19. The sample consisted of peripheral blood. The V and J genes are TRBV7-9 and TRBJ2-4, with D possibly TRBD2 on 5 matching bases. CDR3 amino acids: CASSLAEGLAKNIQYF. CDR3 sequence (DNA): TGTGCCAGCAGCTTAGCAGAGGGTCTAGCCAAAAACATTCAGTACTTC.